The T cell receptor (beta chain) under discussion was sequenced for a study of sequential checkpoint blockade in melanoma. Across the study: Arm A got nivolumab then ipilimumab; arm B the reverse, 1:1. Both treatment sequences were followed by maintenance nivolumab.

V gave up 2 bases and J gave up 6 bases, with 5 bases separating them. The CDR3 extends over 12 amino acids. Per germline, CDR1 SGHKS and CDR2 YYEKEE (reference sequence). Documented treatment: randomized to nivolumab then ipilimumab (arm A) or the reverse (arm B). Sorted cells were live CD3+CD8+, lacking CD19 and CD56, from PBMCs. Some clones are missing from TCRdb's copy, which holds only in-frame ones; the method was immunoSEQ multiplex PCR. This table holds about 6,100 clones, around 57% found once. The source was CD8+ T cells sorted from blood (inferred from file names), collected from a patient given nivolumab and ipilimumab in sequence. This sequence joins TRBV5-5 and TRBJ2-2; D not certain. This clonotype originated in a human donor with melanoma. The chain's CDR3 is CASSLYAGELFF. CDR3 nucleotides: TGTGCCAGCAGCTTATATGCCGGGGAGCTGTTTTTT.